The 10 T cell receptor beta chains below come from one sample, sequenced in a study of early stage breast cancer tumors (TCRdb year 2017). The library was generated by the immunoSEQ multiplex PCR assay. The immuneACCESS repertoire file appears here via TCRdb, limited to in-frame rearrangements. These files lack a portion of the clones; in checked studies, under half of the deficit traces to unresolved V genes, and the cause of the others is not known. The sample yields under 20,000 clones; around 88% were counted once. Under 2% of the sample goes to the ten largest clones. Sequences were obtained from blood. Source of these receptors: a person aged 70 to 85 with breast cancer.

This clone showed up just once. This chain connects TRBV6-1 to TRBJ2-7; 7 nucleotides agree with TRBD1. The germline gives CDR1 MNHNS, CDR2 SASEGT. The J segment lost 4 bases and the V segment lost 9 bases, leaving 15 bases of the junction unmatched. The CDR3 is 15 amino acids. The CDR3 sequence: CASRQGGTGNYEQYF. The DNA for the CDR3 is TGTGCCAGTAGACAGGGTGGAACGGGAAATTACGAGCAGTACTTC.

The V call is TRBV5-1, the J call TRBJ1-1; TRBD1 matches at 7 bases. This CDR3 contains 14 residues. Trimming cost V 4 bases and J 4 bases; bases outside gene matches: 7. CDR1 is SGHRS, CDR2 YFSETQ, per germline. The CDR3 DNA reads TGCGCCAGCAGCACGGCGACAGGGACCACTGAAGCTTTCTTT. This sequence encodes CASSTATGTTEAFF.

The rearrangement joins TRBV4-3 to TRBJ1-1; TRBD1 matches 9 bases. The germline V gene has CDR1 LGHNA and CDR2 YSLEER. The CDR3 spans 12 residues. Trimming took 1 base from V and 11 from J; bases not matched to a gene: 2. CDR3 coding DNA: TGCGCCAGCAGCCAAGCCGGACAGGGGGCTTTCTTT. Its translation is CASSQAGQGAFF.

The sample holds a few counts of this clone. The chain employs TRBV7-9 and TRBJ2-7, with D perhaps TRBD2 (7 bases). The germline V gene has CDR1 SEHNR and CDR2 FQNEAQ (reference sequence). Trimming shortened V by 3 bases and J by 6 bases, and 15 bases separated the two germline ends. This CDR3 spans 14 amino acids. The DNA of the CDR3 is TGTGCCAGCAGCTTCCTTGGGGGGGCAAGCGAGCAGTACTTC. Its translation: CASSFLGGASEQYF.

V usage is TRBV19 and J usage is TRBJ1-5; 7 nucleotides agree with TRBD1. V lost 3 bases and J lost 7; bases outside the gene matches: 9. This CDR3 is 15 amino acids long. Per germline, CDR1 LNHDA and CDR2 SQIVND (reference sequence). DNA of the CDR3: TGTGCCAGTAGTATGGGCCAGGGGGGAAGCCAGCCCCAGCATTTT. As protein: CASSMGQGGSQPQHF.

The chain has TRBV19 and TRBJ1-3; D remains ambiguous. CDR1 and CDR2 from the germline V gene are LNHDA and SQIVND (reference sequence). Trimming cost V 7 bases and J 2 bases, with 9 bases left between them. The CDR3 covers 13 residues. The CDR3 here is CASNFRTGNTIYF. For the CDR3, the DNA is TGTGCCAGTAATTTCAGGACTGGAAACACCATATATTTT.

This clone appeared a few times. CDR3 sequence: CASSLPQGAAFF. For the CDR3, the DNA is TGTGCCAGCAGCTTACCACAGGGGGCAGCTTTCTTT. J is TRBJ1-1 and V is TRBV5-6; 9 bases are a match to TRBD1. The V gene end was trimmed by 2 bases and the J gene end by 10 bases; junction bases not matched to a gene: 3. Germline V CDR1 and CDR2: SGHDT, YYEEEE. The length of the CDR3 is 12 residues.

The chain couples TRBV7-9 to TRBJ2-7, with TRBD1 matching over 8 bases. V lost 3 bases and J lost 2; bases outside the gene matches: 3. This CDR3 is built from 14 residues. Germline CDR1 reads SEHNR; CDR2 reads FQNEAQ (reference sequence). The CDR3: CASSLGQATYEQYF. CDR3 in DNA: TGTGCCAGCAGCTTGGGACAGGCGACCTACGAGCAGTACTTC.

This clone has only a few counts. The V call is TRBV5-1, the J call TRBJ1-1; D is ambiguous. Trimming removed 0 bases from V and 0 bases from J, with 6 bases in between. Germline V CDR1 and CDR2: SGHRS, YFSETQ. The CDR3 is 14 amino acids. DNA of the CDR3: TGCGCCAGCAGCTTGGGAGGGATGAACACTGAAGCTTTCTTT. It codes for CASSLGGMNTEAFF.

V gene TRBV5-1 combines with J gene TRBJ1-1, with 9 bases identical to TRBD1. The CDR3 totals 13 residues. J lost 10 bases, V lost 1 base, and 5 bases had no gene match. The germline V gene has CDR1 SGHRS and CDR2 YFSETQ. The CDR3 here is CASSLRTGDPAFF. The CDR3 region has the DNA TGCGCCAGCAGCTTGCGGACAGGGGATCCAGCTTTCTTT.